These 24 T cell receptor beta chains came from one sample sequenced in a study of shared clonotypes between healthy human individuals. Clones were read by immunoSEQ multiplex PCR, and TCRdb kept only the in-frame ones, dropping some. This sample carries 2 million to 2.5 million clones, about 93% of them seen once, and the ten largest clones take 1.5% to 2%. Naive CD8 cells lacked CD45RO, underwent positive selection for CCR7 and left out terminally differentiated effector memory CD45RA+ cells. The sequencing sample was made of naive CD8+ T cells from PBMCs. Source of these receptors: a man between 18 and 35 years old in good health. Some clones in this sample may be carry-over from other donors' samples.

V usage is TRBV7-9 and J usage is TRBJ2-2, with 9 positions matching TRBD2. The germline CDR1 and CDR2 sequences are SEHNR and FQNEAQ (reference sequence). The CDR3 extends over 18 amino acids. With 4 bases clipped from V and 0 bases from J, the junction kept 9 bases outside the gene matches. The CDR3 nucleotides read TGTGCCAGCAGCTCCAAGGTAGCGGGAGTCACGAACACCGGGGAGCTGTTTTTT. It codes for CASSSKVAGVTNTGELFF. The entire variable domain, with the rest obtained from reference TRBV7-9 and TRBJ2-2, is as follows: DTGVSQNPRHKITKRGQNVTFRCDPISEHNRLYWYRQTLGQGPEFLTYFQNEAQLEKSRLLSDRFSAERPKGSFSTLEIQRTEQGDSAMYLCASSSKVAGVTNTGELFFGEGSRLTVL.

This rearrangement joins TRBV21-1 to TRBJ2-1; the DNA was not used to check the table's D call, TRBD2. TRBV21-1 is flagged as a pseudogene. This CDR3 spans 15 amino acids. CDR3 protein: CASSVGREGLGEQFF. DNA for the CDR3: TGTGCCAGCAGCGTCGGGCGGGAGGGCCTCGGTGAGCAGTTCTTC.

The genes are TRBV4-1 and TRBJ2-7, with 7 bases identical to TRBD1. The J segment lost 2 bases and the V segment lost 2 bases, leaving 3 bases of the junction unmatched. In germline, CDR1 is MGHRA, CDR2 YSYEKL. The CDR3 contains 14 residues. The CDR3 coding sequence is TGCGCCAGCAGCCAAAGGACAGGTACCTACGAGCAGTACTTC. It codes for CASSQRTGTYEQYF.

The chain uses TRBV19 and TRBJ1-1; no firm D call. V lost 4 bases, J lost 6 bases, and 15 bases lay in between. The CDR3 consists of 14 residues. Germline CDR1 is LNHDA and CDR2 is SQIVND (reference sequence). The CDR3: CASSSRGDTSEAFF. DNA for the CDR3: TGTGCCAGTAGTAGCCGCGGAGACACGTCTGAAGCTTTCTTT.

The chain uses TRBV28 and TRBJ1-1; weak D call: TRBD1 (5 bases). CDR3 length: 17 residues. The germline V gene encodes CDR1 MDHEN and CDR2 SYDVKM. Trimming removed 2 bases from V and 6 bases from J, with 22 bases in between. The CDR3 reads CASSLRGRPLQGAEAFF. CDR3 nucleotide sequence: TGTGCCAGCAGTTTAAGGGGTCGGCCCCTCCAAGGCGCTGAAGCTTTCTTT.

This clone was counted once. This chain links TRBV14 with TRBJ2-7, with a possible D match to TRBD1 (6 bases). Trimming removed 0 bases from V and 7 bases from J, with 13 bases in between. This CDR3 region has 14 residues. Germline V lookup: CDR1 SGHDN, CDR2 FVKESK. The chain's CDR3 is CASSQDPRTGEQYF. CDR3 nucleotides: TGTGCCAGCAGCCAAGATCCTAGAACAGGGGAGCAGTACTTC.

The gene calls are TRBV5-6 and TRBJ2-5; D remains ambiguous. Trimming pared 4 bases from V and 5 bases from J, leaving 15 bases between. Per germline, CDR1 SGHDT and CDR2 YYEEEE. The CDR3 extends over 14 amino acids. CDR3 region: CASSHRVGFETQYF. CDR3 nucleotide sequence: TGTGCCAGCAGCCATCGAGTGGGATTTGAGACCCAGTACTTC. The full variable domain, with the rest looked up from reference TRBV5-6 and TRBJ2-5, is DAGVTQSPTHLIKTRGQQVTLRCSPKSGHDTVSWYQQALGQGPQFIFQYYEEEERQRGNFPDRFSGHQFPNYSSELNVNALLLGDSALYLCASSHRVGFETQYFGPGTRLLVL.

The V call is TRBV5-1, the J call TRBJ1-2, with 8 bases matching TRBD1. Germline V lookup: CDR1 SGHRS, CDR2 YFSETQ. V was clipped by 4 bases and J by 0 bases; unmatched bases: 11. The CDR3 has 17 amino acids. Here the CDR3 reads CASSHTYGQGANYGYTF. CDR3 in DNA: TGCGCCAGCAGCCACACCTACGGACAGGGAGCTAACTATGGCTACACCTTC. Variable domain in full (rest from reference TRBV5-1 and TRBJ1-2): KAGVTQTPRYLIKTRGQQVTLSCSPISGHRSVSWYQQTPGQGLQFLFEYFSETQRNKGNFPGRFSGRQFSNSRSEMNVSTLELGDSALYLCASSHTYGQGANYGYTFGSGTRLTVV.

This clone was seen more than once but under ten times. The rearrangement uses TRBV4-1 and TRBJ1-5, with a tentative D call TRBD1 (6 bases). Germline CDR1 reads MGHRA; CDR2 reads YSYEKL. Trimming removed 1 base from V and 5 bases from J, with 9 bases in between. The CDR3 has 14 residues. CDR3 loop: CASSQAQGYQPQHF. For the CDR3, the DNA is TGCGCCAGCAGCCAAGCACAGGGATATCAGCCCCAGCATTTT.

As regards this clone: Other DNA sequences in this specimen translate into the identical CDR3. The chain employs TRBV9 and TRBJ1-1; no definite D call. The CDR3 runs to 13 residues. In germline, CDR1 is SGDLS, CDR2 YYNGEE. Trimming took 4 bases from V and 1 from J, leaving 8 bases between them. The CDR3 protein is CASSPHKNTEAFF. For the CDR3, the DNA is TGTGCCAGCAGCCCCCACAAGAACACTGAAGCTTTCTTT.

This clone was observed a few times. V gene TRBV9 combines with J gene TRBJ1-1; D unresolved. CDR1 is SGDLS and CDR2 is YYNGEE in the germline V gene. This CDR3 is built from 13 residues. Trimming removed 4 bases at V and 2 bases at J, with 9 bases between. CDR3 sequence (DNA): TGTGCCAGCAGCCCCCTACCCAACACTGAAGCTTTCTTT. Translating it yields CASSPLPNTEAFF.

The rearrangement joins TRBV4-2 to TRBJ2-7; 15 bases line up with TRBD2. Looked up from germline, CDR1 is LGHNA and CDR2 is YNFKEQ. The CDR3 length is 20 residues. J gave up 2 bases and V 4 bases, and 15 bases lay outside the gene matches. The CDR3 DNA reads TGTGCCAGCAGCCCCCTCACAAGGACTAGCGGGAGGGCCGGGCCCTACGAGCAGTACTTC. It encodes CASSPLTRTSGRAGPYEQYF.

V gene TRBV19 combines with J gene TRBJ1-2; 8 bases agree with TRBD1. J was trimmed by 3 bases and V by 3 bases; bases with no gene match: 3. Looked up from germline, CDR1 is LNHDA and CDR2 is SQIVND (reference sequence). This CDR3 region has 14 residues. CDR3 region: CASSIPGGDYGYTF. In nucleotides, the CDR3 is TGTGCCAGTAGTATCCCAGGGGGCGACTATGGCTACACCTTC.

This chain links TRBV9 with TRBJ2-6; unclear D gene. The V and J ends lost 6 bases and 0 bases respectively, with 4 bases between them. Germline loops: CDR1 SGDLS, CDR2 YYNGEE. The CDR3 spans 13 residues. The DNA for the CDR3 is TGTGCCAGCACCCGCTCTGGGGCCAACGTCCTGACTTTC. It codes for CASTRSGANVLTF.

DNA of the CDR3: TGTGCCAGTAGGGACAGGGTACCTTACAATGAGCAGTTCTTC. Translation: CASRDRVPYNEQFF. The chain uses TRBV19 and TRBJ2-1, with 8 bases lining up with TRBD1. V shed 6 bases and J 4 bases; nucleotides not matched to a gene: 5. This CDR3 spans 14 amino acids. Germline V gives CDR1 LNHDA, CDR2 SQIVND (reference sequence).

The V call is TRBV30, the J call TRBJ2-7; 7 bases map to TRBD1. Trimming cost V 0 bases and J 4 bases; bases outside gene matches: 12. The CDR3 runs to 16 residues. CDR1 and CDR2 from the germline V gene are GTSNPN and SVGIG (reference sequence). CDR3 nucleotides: TGTGCCTGGAGTGTAGGATGGTCAGGGGGATGGTACGAGCAGTACTTC. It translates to CAWSVGWSGGWYEQYF.

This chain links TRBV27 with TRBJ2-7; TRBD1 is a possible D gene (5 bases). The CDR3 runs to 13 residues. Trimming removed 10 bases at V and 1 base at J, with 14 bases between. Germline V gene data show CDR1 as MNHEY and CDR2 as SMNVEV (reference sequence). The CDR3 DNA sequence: TGTGCCACCGGATTGGGGCTTTCCTACGAGCAGTACTTC. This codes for CATGLGLSYEQYF.

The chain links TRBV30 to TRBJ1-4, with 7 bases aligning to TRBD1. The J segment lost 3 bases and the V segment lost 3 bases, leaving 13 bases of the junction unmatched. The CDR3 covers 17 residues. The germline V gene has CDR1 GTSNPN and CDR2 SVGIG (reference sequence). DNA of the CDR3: TGTGCCTGGAGCCCTAGACAGGGAAGGAAGGCTAATGAAAAACTGTTTTTT. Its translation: CAWSPRQGRKANEKLFF.

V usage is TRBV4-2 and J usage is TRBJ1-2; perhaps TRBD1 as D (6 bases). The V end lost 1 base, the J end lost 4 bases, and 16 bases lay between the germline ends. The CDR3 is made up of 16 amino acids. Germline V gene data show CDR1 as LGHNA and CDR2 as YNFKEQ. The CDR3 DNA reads TGTGCCAGCAGCCAAGTCAATTCAGGGGCCCCCTATGGCTACACCTTC. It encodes CASSQVNSGAPYGYTF.

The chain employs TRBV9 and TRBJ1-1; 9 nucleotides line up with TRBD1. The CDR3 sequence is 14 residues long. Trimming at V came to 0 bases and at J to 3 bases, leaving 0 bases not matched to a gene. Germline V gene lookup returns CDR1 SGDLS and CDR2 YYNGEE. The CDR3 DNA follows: TGTGCCAGCAGCGTAGACAGGGGGCACACTGAAGCTTTCTTT. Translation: CASSVDRGHTEAFF. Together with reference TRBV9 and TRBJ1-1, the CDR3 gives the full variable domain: DSGVTQTPKHLITATGQRVTLRCSPRSGDLSVYWYQQSLDQGLQFLIQYYNGEERAKGNILERFSAQQFPDLHSELNLSSLELGDSALYFCASSVDRGHTEAFFGQGTRLTVV.

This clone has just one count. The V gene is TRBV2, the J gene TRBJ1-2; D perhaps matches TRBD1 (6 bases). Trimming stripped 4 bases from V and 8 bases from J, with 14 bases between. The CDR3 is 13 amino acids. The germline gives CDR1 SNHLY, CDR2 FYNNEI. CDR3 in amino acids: CASSARGAEGYTF. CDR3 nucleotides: TGTGCCAGCAGTGCCCGGGGGGCGGAGGGCTACACCTTC.

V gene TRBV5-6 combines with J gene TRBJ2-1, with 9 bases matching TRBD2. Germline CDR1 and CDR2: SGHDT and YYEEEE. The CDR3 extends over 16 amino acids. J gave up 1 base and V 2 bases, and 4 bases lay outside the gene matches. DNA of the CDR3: TGTGCCAGCAGCTTAAGCGGGAGGCATTCCTACAATGAGCAGTTCTTC. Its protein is CASSLSGRHSYNEQFF.

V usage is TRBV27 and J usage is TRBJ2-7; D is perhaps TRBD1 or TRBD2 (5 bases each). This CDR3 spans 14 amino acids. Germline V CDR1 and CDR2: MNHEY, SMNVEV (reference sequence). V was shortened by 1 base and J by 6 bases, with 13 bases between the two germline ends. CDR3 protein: CASSLYRSGFEQYF. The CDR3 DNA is TGTGCCAGCAGTTTATACAGGTCGGGGTTCGAGCAGTACTTC.

This CDR3 is CASSFHSNSNQPQHF. The CDR3 bases are TGTGCCAGCAGTTTCCACAGTAATAGCAATCAGCCCCAGCATTTT. The chain uses TRBV2 and TRBJ1-5; no reliable D call. The CDR3 runs to 15 residues. Trimming removed 5 bases at V and 0 bases at J, with 11 bases between. Germline CDR1 and CDR2: SNHLY and FYNNEI.